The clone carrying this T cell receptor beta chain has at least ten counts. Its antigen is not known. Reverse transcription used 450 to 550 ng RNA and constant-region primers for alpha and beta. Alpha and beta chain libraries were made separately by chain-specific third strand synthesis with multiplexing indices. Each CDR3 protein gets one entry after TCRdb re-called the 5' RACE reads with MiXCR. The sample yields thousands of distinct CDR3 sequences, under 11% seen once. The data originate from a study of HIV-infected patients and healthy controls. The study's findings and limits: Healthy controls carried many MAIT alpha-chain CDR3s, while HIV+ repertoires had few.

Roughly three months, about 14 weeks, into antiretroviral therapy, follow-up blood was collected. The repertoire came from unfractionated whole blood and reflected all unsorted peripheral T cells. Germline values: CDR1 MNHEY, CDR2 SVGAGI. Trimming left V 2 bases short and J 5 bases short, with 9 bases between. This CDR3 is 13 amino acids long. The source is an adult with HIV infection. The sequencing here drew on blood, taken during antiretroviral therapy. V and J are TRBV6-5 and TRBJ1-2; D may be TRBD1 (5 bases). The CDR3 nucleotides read TGTGCCAGCAGTTACGGGACGGATTATGGCTACACCTTC. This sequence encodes CASSYGTDYGYTF.